This T cell receptor beta chain derives from a study of blood T cell repertoires in COVID-19. In the study overall: COVID-19 samples collected from the United States, Italy and Spain covered acute and convalescent phases. T cells, B-cell-depleted T cells, or PBMCs supplied cDNA or gDNA.

Followed longitudinally, the Seattle patients had been enrolled during active infection. As originally analysed: For nucleated cells, counts were estimated from reference gene primer amplification. This table comes from immunoSEQ multiplex PCR, and its TCRdb copy is limited to in-frame clones, with some not included. Clone size and V and J calls were adopted from that table, with D and trimming inferred from the DNA. This table has about 170,000 clones, around 90% appearing once. The sequence derives from a man between 60 and 75 years old with COVID-19, enrolled during active disease. Specimen: peripheral blood.

The CDR3 loop reads CASSLEGVGFSGNTIYF. CDR3 coding DNA: TGTGCCAGCAGCTTAGAGGGGGTCGGTTTCTCTGGAAACACCATATATTTT. The rearrangement links TRBV7-9 to TRBJ1-3; D is perhaps TRBD1 (6 bases). V gave up 1 base and J gave up 0 bases, with 13 bases separating them. CDR3 length: 17 amino acids. Germline V gene data show CDR1 as SEHNR and CDR2 as FQNEAQ (reference sequence).